These T cell receptor beta chains were read from a single sample in a study of blood T cell repertoires in COVID-19. TCRdb's table, derived via immunoSEQ multiplex PCR, lists solely in-frame clones and lacks some. The sample holds approximately 77,000 clones; 80% to 90% are singletons and the top ten take about 4.8%. The sequenced sample consisted of peripheral blood. The receptors shown here come from a man between 45 and 60 years old with active COVID-19. Each CDR3 is given with its conserved first and last residue. The D gene is left open where the match is weak. Clone size is given for some rows only: seen once, a few or many times, or a class if the clone is expanded.

clone size: .
V gene: TRBV2
D gene: .
J gene: TRBJ2-5
CDR3 DNA: TGTGCCAGCAGCGCCCAGGGGACCCAAGAGACCCAGTACTTC
CDR3 protein: CASSAQGTQETQYF

clone size: .
V gene: TRBV5-4
D gene: TRBD2
J gene: TRBJ2-2
CDR3 DNA: TGTGCCAGCAGCGTTTGGGAGGGGACCGGGGAGCTGTTTTTT
CDR3 protein: CASSVWEGTGELFF

clone size: .
V gene: TRBV19
D gene: .
J gene: TRBJ2-6
CDR3 DNA: TGTGCCACTAAGACAGGTACTGGGGCCAACGTCCTGACTTTC
CDR3 protein: CATKTGTGANVLTF

clone size: once
V gene: TRBV6-1
D gene: TRBD1
J gene: TRBJ2-5
CDR3 DNA: TGTGCCAGCAGTGAAGCGATCGCAGGGGGTGGCGAGACCCAGTACTTC
CDR3 protein: CASSEAIAGGGETQYF

clone size: once
V gene: TRBV6-6
D gene: .
J gene: TRBJ2-2
CDR3 DNA: TGTGCCAGCAGTTACGTCCAGGGGCGACGCGCCGGGGAGCTGTTTTTT
CDR3 protein: CASSYVQGRRAGELFF

clone size: few
V gene: TRBV5-1
D gene: TRBD1
J gene: TRBJ2-7
CDR3 DNA: TGCGCCAGCAGCTTGGGACAGGGGGCGATGGACGAGCAGTACTTC
CDR3 protein: CASSLGQGAMDEQYF

clone size: .
V gene: TRBV10-2
D gene: TRBD2
J gene: TRBJ2-1
CDR3 DNA: TGCGCCAGCAGTGAGTCCAGGCTAGCGGGAGGGCCAGGGGATGAGCAGTTCTTC
CDR3 protein: CASSESRLAGGPGDEQFF

clone size: .
V gene: TRBV28
D gene: .
J gene: TRBJ1-4
CDR3 DNA: TGTGCCAGCAGTTTTAGTCAGGTGGACTCAACTAATGAAAAACTGTTTTTT
CDR3 protein: CASSFSQVDSTNEKLFF

clone size: once
V gene: TRBV4-1
D gene: .
J gene: TRBJ1-1
CDR3 DNA: TGCGCCAGCAGCCAAGAAGGGGGAACATCCGAAGCTTTCTTT
CDR3 protein: CASSQEGGTSEAFF

clone size: few
V gene: TRBV7-2
D gene: .
J gene: TRBJ1-1
CDR3 DNA: TGTGCCAGCACCCCTTCGAGGTTAAGGAACACTGAAGCTTTCTTT
CDR3 protein: CASTPSRLRNTEAFF

clone size: .
V gene: TRBV19
D gene: TRBD2
J gene: TRBJ2-6
CDR3 DNA: TGTGCCAGTACCCGGGGGGGTAAGTCTGGGGCCAACGTCCTGACTTTC
CDR3 protein: CASTRGGKSGANVLTF

clone size: .
V gene: TRBV24-1
D gene: .
J gene: TRBJ2-7
CDR3 DNA: TGTGCCACCAGTGATTCACGGGACTACGAGCAGTACTTC
CDR3 protein: CATSDSRDYEQYF

clone size: .
V gene: TRBV2
D gene: .
J gene: TRBJ1-5
CDR3 DNA: TGTGCCAGCAGTGTAGAGGGAGGCAATCAGCCCCAGCATTTT
CDR3 protein: CASSVEGGNQPQHF

clone size: .
V gene: TRBV3-1/TRBV3-2
D gene: .
J gene: TRBJ1-2
CDR3 DNA: TGTGCCAGCAGCCATTGGACAGTCGGGGAGGGCTACACCTTC
CDR3 protein: CASSHWTVGEGYTF